The entry below describes one T cell receptor beta chain. Its antigen is not identified. Averaging approximately 0.11 L, one heparinised blood draw was given by each donor. CD45RO/CCR7/CD25/CD127/CD95/CD27 separated CD4+ naive, central memory, regulatory and stem cell-like memory cells by sorting. This sample stems from a study of beta chain features in type 1 diabetes. The whole isolated RNA underwent reverse transcription, so sequencing captured expressed TCRB transcripts. The method was immunoSEQ multiplex PCR; TCRdb's version includes in-frame clones alone and lacks a portion of them. This sample has under 300,000 clones, with over 11% found just once. V shed 5 bases and J 3 bases; nucleotides not matched to a gene: 0. CDR3 length: 13 amino acids. From germline, CDR1 is MNHEY and CDR2 SVGAGI. Study-level results: Type 1 diabetes patients had moderately but significantly shorter TCRB CDR3s in all four CD4+ subsets. Fewer junction insertions and more nucleotide deletions appeared in type 1 diabetes patients.

This clonotype was obtained from a man between 25 and 39 years old with type 1 diabetes. V gene TRBV6-5 combines with J gene TRBJ2-2; 7 bases align to TRBD1. The sample comprised naive CD4+ T cells from blood. The CDR3 loop is CASSDRDTGELFF. CDR3 nucleotides: TGTGCCAGCAGTGACAGGGACACCGGGGAGCTGTTTTTT.